These 23 T cell receptor beta chains came from one sample sequenced in a study of Ad26.COV2.S vaccination and SARS-CoV-2 variants. Sequencing was performed with immunoSEQ multiplex PCR; in TCRdb, only in-frame clones are kept and a portion is missing. The data show 350,000 to 450,000 clones, approximately 83% seen once. The treatment: some 19 received Ad26.COV2.S at low or high dose, single or two shots; five or six received placebo; per-sample allocation not given. Sampling was done on day 63 after the first vaccine or placebo injection. Material: peripheral blood, obtained in a trial of Ad26.COV2.S vaccine versus placebo. Every receptor here comes from a person between 18 and 65 years old who received the Ad26.COV2.S COVID-19 vaccine or a placebo.

The CDR3 DNA follows: TGTGCCAGCAGCTTAGAGTCACTAGCGGGGGACGAGCAGTACTTC. It translates to CASSLESLAGDEQYF. The chain is built from TRBV7-2 and TRBJ2-7; 11 bases fit TRBD2. Looked up from germline, CDR1 is SGHTA and CDR2 is FQGNSA. With V trimmed by 1 base and J by 5 bases, 4 bases remained unmatched. This CDR3 comprises 15 residues.

The chain carries TRBV2 and TRBJ2-5, with a tentative D call TRBD1 (5 bases). Germline V gene data show CDR1 as SNHLY and CDR2 as FYNNEI. This CDR3 contains 15 residues. Trimming took off 4 bases at V and 0 bases at J, with 12 bases between the two ends. The CDR3 bases are TGTGCCAGCAGTGCGCAGGGATCGCACCAAGAGACCCAGTACTTC. It specifies CASSAQGSHQETQYF.

The chain has TRBV7-2 and TRBJ2-7; the match to TRBD1 covers 11 bases. This CDR3 has 14 amino acids. The ends lost 6 bases at V and 4 bases at J; junction bases unmatched: 5. CDR1 and CDR2 from the germline V gene are SGHTA and FQGNSA. This CDR3 is CASRSGQGGYEQYF. The CDR3 region has the DNA TGTGCCAGCAGATCGGGACAGGGGGGTTACGAGCAGTACTTC.

The CDR3, as DNA: TGCAGTGCCCGCACGGCAGGCTACACCTTC. It translates to CSARTAGYTF. This sequence joins TRBV20-1 and TRBJ1-2, with D uncertain. The germline V gene has CDR1 DFQATT and CDR2 SNEGSKA (reference sequence). V lost 6 bases to trimming and J lost 8 bases, with 10 bases between them. The CDR3 contains 10 residues.

The chain carries TRBV4-1 and TRBJ1-3; TRBD1 agrees at 7 bases. There are 16 residues in the CDR3. V was pared by 4 bases and J by 4 bases, with 10 bases of the junction left unmatched. Germline V gene sequence: CDR1 MGHRA, CDR2 YSYEKL. The chain's CDR3 is CASSRAETTGGNTIYF. CDR3 nucleotides: TGCGCCAGCAGCCGTGCGGAGACGACAGGGGGAAACACCATATATTTT.

The V and J genes are TRBV18 and TRBJ1-3, with D hard to call. Deletions cut 2 bases from V and 8 bases from J, with 10 bases between. The CDR3 has 13 residues. Germline V CDR1 and CDR2: KGHSH, LQKENI. CDR3 loop: CASSPGSRDTIYF. The CDR3 DNA reads as TGTGCCAGCTCACCAGGATCGAGAGACACCATATATTTT.

The V gene is TRBV11-2, the J gene TRBJ2-2; no clear D gene. CDR3 length: 14 amino acids. In germline, CDR1 is SGHAT, CDR2 FQNNGV. Trimming stripped 1 base from V and 4 bases from J, with 7 bases between. The CDR3 loop is CASSLVGTTGELFF. The CDR3, as DNA: TGTGCCAGCAGCTTAGTTGGTACCACCGGGGAGCTGTTTTTT.

This clone was counted once. V usage is TRBV27 and J usage is TRBJ2-1; a weak D match, TRBD2 (6 bases). This CDR3 is 14 amino acids long. V was shortened by 2 bases and J by 7 bases, with 12 bases between the two germline ends. Germline assignment: CDR1 MNHEY and CDR2 SMNVEV (reference sequence). This CDR3 is CASSLGTRINEQFF. CDR3 nucleotide sequence: TGTGCCAGCAGTTTAGGGACTCGCATTAATGAGCAGTTCTTC.

CDR3 sequence reads: CASSDPSRTSGNTDTQYF. CDR3 bases: TGTGCCAGCAGCGACCCGTCCCGGACTAGCGGGAACACAGATACGCAGTATTTT. V is TRBV11-2 and J is TRBJ2-3, with 12 bases that match TRBD2. The CDR3 runs to 18 residues. Trimming took 5 bases from V and 2 from J; bases not matched to a gene: 11. Germline CDR1 reads SGHAT; CDR2 reads FQNNGV.

The chain has TRBV6-5 and TRBJ2-7, with 7 bases that match TRBD2. The CDR3 contains 13 residues. Looked up from germline, CDR1 is MNHEY and CDR2 is SVGAGI. The V segment lost 6 bases and the J segment 7 bases; nucleotides outside the gene matches: 9. The CDR3 bases are TGTGCCAGCAGGAAGCGGGAAACGGGGGAGCAGTACTTC. This gives the protein CASRKRETGEQYF.

Details on this clone: The same CDR3 is also encoded by other DNA sequences in this sample. The chain combines TRBV7-9 with TRBJ2-7; D ambiguous. Germline CDR1 and CDR2: SEHNR and FQNEAQ (reference sequence). The CDR3 totals 11 residues. The V and J ends lost 3 bases and 5 bases respectively, with 5 bases between them. The CDR3 DNA follows: TGTGCCAGCAGCTTGGTCGACGAGCAGTACTTC. Its translation: CASSLVDEQYF. Full variable domain (outside the CDR3, taken from reference TRBV7-9 and TRBJ2-7): DTGVSQNPRHKITKRGQNVTFRCDPISEHNRLYWYRQTLGQGPEFLTYFQNEAQLEKSRLLSDRFSAERPKGSFSTLEIQRTEQGDSAMYLCASSLVDEQYFGPGTRLTVT.

This clone was picked up a small number of times. The chain couples TRBV28 to TRBJ1-1; no clear D gene. The CDR3 covers 14 residues. The germline gives CDR1 MDHEN, CDR2 SYDVKM. V lost 3 bases to trimming and J lost 6 bases, with 14 bases between them. CDR3 loop: CASSFIGNGAEAFF. The CDR3 DNA is TGTGCCAGCAGTTTTATAGGGAACGGCGCTGAAGCTTTCTTT.

In its sample, this clone was seen a few times. The chain carries TRBV6-5 and TRBJ1-2; tentatively, D is TRBD1 (5 bases). The CDR3 extends over 13 amino acids. V was shortened by 6 bases and J by 8 bases, with 16 bases between the two germline ends. Germline CDR1 and CDR2: MNHEY and SVGAGI. Here the CDR3 reads CASRGELPRGYTF. CDR3 coding DNA: TGTGCCAGCAGGGGGGAGCTCCCTCGGGGCTACACCTTC.

V and J are TRBV9 and TRBJ2-5, with a possible D match to TRBD2 (5 bases). The germline V and J ends were trimmed by 0 bases and 4 bases, with 10 bases remaining between them. The CDR3 has 14 residues. Germline CDR1 reads SGDLS; CDR2 reads YYNGEE. CDR3 sequence (DNA): TGTGCCAGCAGCGTAGCTACGGCGGGAGAGACCCAGTACTTC. Residues: CASSVATAGETQYF.

The rearrangement joins TRBV7-9 to TRBJ2-3, with 8 positions matching TRBD2. Trimming took 1 base from V and 6 from J; bases not matched to a gene: 15. The CDR3 totals 18 residues. Germline V lookup: CDR1 SEHNR, CDR2 FQNEAQ (reference sequence). This chain's CDR3 is CASSLGIYSSGSADTQYF. The CDR3 DNA follows: TGTGCCAGCAGCTTAGGCATCTACTCGAGCGGGAGTGCCGATACGCAGTATTTT.

The DNA of the CDR3 is TGTGCCAGCAGCCCGGGACTCCCCAACGAGCAGTACTTC. Translated: CASSPGLPNEQYF. The chain uses TRBV7-6 and TRBJ2-7; TRBD2 might be the D (6 bases). Trimming pared 5 bases from V and 5 bases from J, leaving 13 bases between. The germline gives CDR1 SGHVS, CDR2 FNYEAQ. This CDR3 spans 13 amino acids.

The chain carries TRBV6-2 or TRBV6-3 and TRBJ2-2; D uncertain. This CDR3 comprises 14 residues. Trimming left V 0 bases short and J 0 bases short, with 2 bases between. Looked up from germline, CDR1 is MNHEY and CDR2 is SVGEGT. For the CDR3, the DNA is TGTGCCAGCAGTTACTCGACGAACACCGGGGAGCTGTTTTTT. Translating gives CASSYSTNTGELFF.

This chain joins TRBV19 and TRBJ2-3; either TRBD1 or TRBD2 may fit D (5 bases each). CDR1 and CDR2 from the germline V gene are LNHDA and SQIVND (reference sequence). CDR3 size: 12 residues. The ends were cut back, 10 bases at V and 1 base at J, with 9 bases in the middle. CDR3: CATGRRTDTQYF. CDR3 nucleotide sequence: TGTGCCACGGGGCGGCGCACAGATACGCAGTATTTT.

This rearrangement joins TRBV3-1 (or the pseudogene TRBV3-2) to TRBJ1-1, with D perhaps TRBD1 (6 bases). Germline-derived CDR1 and CDR2 are LGHDT and YNNKEL (reference sequence). With 4 bases removed from V and 7 bases from J, the gap between germline ends came to 16 bases. This CDR3 has 14 amino acids. CDR3 nucleotides: TGTGCCAGCAGCCCCCGGGGGGCGAGCGGTGAAGCTTTCTTT. Translation gives CASSPRGASGEAFF.

The chain combines TRBV27 with TRBJ1-2; D ambiguous. The germline gives CDR1 MNHEY, CDR2 SMNVEV (reference sequence). Between the trimmed V and J ends, which lost 5 bases and 2 bases, there was a span of 12 bases. The length of the CDR3 is 14 residues. The CDR3 DNA follows: TGTGCCAGCAGTCCAAGGCCCGCGAACTATGGCTACACCTTC. It codes for CASSPRPANYGYTF.

The chain couples TRBV29-1 to TRBJ2-4, with D possibly being TRBD2 (6 bases). Germline CDR1 is SQVTM and CDR2 is ANQGSEA. The CDR3 consists of 14 residues. V was trimmed by 7 bases and J by 0 bases, leaving 13 bases between them. This chain's CDR3 is CSAAGILAKNIQYF. As DNA, the CDR3 is TGCAGCGCGGCGGGAATACTAGCCAAAAACATTCAGTACTTC.

This chain joins TRBV16 and TRBJ2-3; D uncertain. The V and J ends lost 7 bases and 4 bases respectively, with 9 bases between them. The germline CDR1 and CDR2 sequences are KGHSY and FQNENV. The CDR3 sequence is 12 residues long. CDR3 sequence reads: CASTWKADTQYF. CDR3 nucleotide sequence: TGTGCCAGCACCTGGAAAGCAGATACGCAGTATTTT.

The V call is TRBV5-4, the J call TRBJ1-4; maybe TRBD1 (6 bases). Germline V gene sequence: CDR1 SGHNT, CDR2 YYREEE (reference sequence). The V end lost 3 bases, the J end lost 7 bases, and 16 bases lay between the germline ends. This CDR3 comprises 15 residues. Here the CDR3 DNA reads TGTGCCAGCAGCTGGGGGCGGAGCCTGGGTGAAAAACTGTTTTTT. Protein sequence: CASSWGRSLGEKLFF.